These T cell receptor beta chains were read from a single sample in a study of blood T cells in healthy people across ages. TCRdb processed the 5' RACE reads anew with MiXCR; each CDR3 protein has one entry. Of under 2 million distinct CDR3 sequences in the sample, roughly 32% were seen once. Sequencing input: blood. These receptor sequences come from a woman aged 25 to 39 in good health. The CDR3 runs from the conserved cysteine through the conserved F or W. The order of the fields is J gene, D gene, V gene, clone size, CDR3 DNA, CDR3 protein. D genes are given only for firm matches. Some rows have no size entry. The others give once, few or many, or a class for an expanded clone.

j_gene: TRBJ2-5; d_gene: .; v_gene: TRBV9; abundance: few; CDR3nt: TGTGCCAGCAGCTTGGGACTTTCGGGAGAGGAGACCCAGTACTTC; CDR3aa: CASSLGLSGEETQYF
j_gene: TRBJ2-1; d_gene: TRBD2; v_gene: TRBV5-1; abundance: few; CDR3nt: TGCGCCAGCAGCCCAACTCCATCCGGGACTAACAATGAGCAGTTCTTC; CDR3aa: CASSPTPSGTNNEQFF
j_gene: TRBJ2-1; d_gene: TRBD2; v_gene: TRBV29-1; abundance: few; CDR3nt: TGCAGCGTTCTGGGCGGGAGGGCTCACAATGAGCAGTTCTTC; CDR3aa: CSVLGGRAHNEQFF
j_gene: TRBJ2-5; d_gene: .; v_gene: TRBV7-6; abundance: .; CDR3nt: TGTGCCAGCAGCTCCGCCGGGACAACCCAAGAGACCCAGTACTTC; CDR3aa: CASSSAGTTQETQYF
j_gene: TRBJ2-2; d_gene: .; v_gene: TRBV4-1; abundance: .; CDR3nt: TGCGCCAGCTCCGGAAACCCAATAGGTGGGGAGCTGTTTTTT; CDR3aa: CASSGNPIGGELFF
j_gene: TRBJ1-2; d_gene: .; v_gene: TRBV29-1; abundance: few; CDR3nt: TGCAGCGTTGAGGGAACTGACAGACGCTATGGCTACACCTTC; CDR3aa: CSVEGTDRRYGYTF
j_gene: TRBJ1-5; d_gene: TRBD1; v_gene: TRBV6-2/TRBV6-3; abundance: .; CDR3nt: TGTGCCAGCAGTGACGGACAGGGGGTTAGCAATCAGCCCCAGCATTTT; CDR3aa: CASSDGQGVSNQPQHF
j_gene: TRBJ1-2; d_gene: .; v_gene: TRBV27; abundance: .; CDR3nt: TGTGCCAGCAGGCAGCAGGGCGGGGGTGGCTACACCTTC; CDR3aa: CASRQQGGGGYTF
j_gene: TRBJ2-1; d_gene: .; v_gene: TRBV28; abundance: .; CDR3nt: TGTGCCAGCATTAACTGGGAGCAAGACTACAATGAGCAGTTCTTC; CDR3aa: CASINWEQDYNEQFF
j_gene: TRBJ2-6; d_gene: .; v_gene: TRBV15; abundance: many; CDR3nt: TGTGCCACCAGCAGGGGGTCTGGGGCCAACGTCCTGACTTTC; CDR3aa: CATSRGSGANVLTF
j_gene: TRBJ2-7; d_gene: .; v_gene: TRBV28; abundance: few; CDR3nt: TGTGCCAGCACCCAGGCGGGTTTCTACGAGCAGTACTTC; CDR3aa: CASTQAGFYEQYF
j_gene: TRBJ1-2; d_gene: .; v_gene: TRBV11-2; abundance: .; CDR3nt: TGTGCCAGCAGCTTAGTGGGGATGGGCTACACCTTC; CDR3aa: CASSLVGMGYTF
j_gene: TRBJ2-3; d_gene: .; v_gene: TRBV28; abundance: few; CDR3nt: TGTGCCAGCAGTTCCCCCATCATCCCTAGCACAGATACGCAGTATTTT; CDR3aa: CASSSPIIPSTDTQYF
j_gene: TRBJ2-5; d_gene: TRBD2; v_gene: TRBV28; abundance: many; CDR3nt: TGTGCCAGTCAGCGGGAGCAAGAGACCCAGTACTTC; CDR3aa: CASQREQETQYF
j_gene: TRBJ2-2; d_gene: TRBD1; v_gene: TRBV20-1; abundance: .; CDR3nt: TGCAGTGCTATTCGACAGGGGGCCGGGGAGCTGTTTTTT; CDR3aa: CSAIRQGAGELFF
j_gene: TRBJ2-7; d_gene: .; v_gene: TRBV28; abundance: .; CDR3nt: TGTGCCAGCAGTTTATGGGTGGGGAGCTCCTACGAGCAGTACTTC; CDR3aa: CASSLWVGSSYEQYF
j_gene: TRBJ1-2; d_gene: .; v_gene: TRBV11-2; abundance: .; CDR3nt: TGTGCCAGCAGCTTAGATACAGGCCAATATGGCTACACCTTC; CDR3aa: CASSLDTGQYGYTF
j_gene: TRBJ2-3; d_gene: .; v_gene: TRBV9; abundance: .; CDR3nt: TGTGCCAGCAGCGTAGAAGCTGGCGGGCCCTCCCAGTATTTT; CDR3aa: CASSVEAGGPSQYF
j_gene: TRBJ2-1; d_gene: .; v_gene: TRBV7-9; abundance: many; CDR3nt: TGTGCCAGCAGCGGAGGGGGAGGGCCGTACAATGAGCAGTTCTTC; CDR3aa: CASSGGGGPYNEQFF
j_gene: TRBJ1-2; d_gene: TRBD1; v_gene: TRBV5-1; abundance: .; CDR3nt: TGCGCCAGCAGCTTATTCCCCAAGACAGGGGGGTCCAGTGGCTACACCTTC; CDR3aa: CASSLFPKTGGSSGYTF
j_gene: TRBJ2-4; d_gene: .; v_gene: TRBV10-3; abundance: many; CDR3nt: TGTGCCATCAGTGAGTCCCAGCTAGCCAAAAACATTCAGTACTTC; CDR3aa: CAISESQLAKNIQYF
j_gene: TRBJ2-1; d_gene: TRBD2; v_gene: TRBV4-2; abundance: few; CDR3nt: TGTGCCAGCAGCCGCCCAGAGAAACTAGCGGGAGGGAACAATGAGCAGTTCTTC; CDR3aa: CASSRPEKLAGGNNEQFF
j_gene: TRBJ1-1; d_gene: .; v_gene: TRBV6-6; abundance: .; CDR3nt: TGTGCCAGCAGTTACAGCCAAGTGAACACTGAAGCTTTCTTT; CDR3aa: CASSYSQVNTEAFF
j_gene: TRBJ2-1; d_gene: .; v_gene: TRBV7-3; abundance: few; CDR3nt: TGTGCCAGCAGCCCGCACTCTAGCAGGCGAAACAATGAGCAGTTCTTC; CDR3aa: CASSPHSSRRNNEQFF
j_gene: TRBJ2-2; d_gene: .; v_gene: TRBV5-1; abundance: few; CDR3nt: TGCGCCAGCAGCTTCTACAGGGAAAACACCGGGGAGCTGTTTTTT; CDR3aa: CASSFYRENTGELFF
j_gene: TRBJ2-7; d_gene: .; v_gene: TRBV5-1; abundance: .; CDR3nt: TGCGCCAGCAGGCAGCTACCGGGACAAGGATCCTACGAGCAGTACTTC; CDR3aa: CASRQLPGQGSYEQYF
j_gene: TRBJ2-5; d_gene: .; v_gene: TRBV5-1; abundance: few; CDR3nt: TGCGCCAGCAGTTTAGGGACCCACTCTTCCCAAGAGACCCAGTACTTC; CDR3aa: CASSLGTHSSQETQYF
j_gene: TRBJ2-7; d_gene: .; v_gene: TRBV4-1; abundance: .; CDR3nt: TGCGCCAGCAGCCAAGACAGAGGGGTTATTATCCACGAGCAGTACTTC; CDR3aa: CASSQDRGVIIHEQYF
j_gene: TRBJ1-2; d_gene: TRBD1; v_gene: TRBV20-1; abundance: .; CDR3nt: TGCAGTGCTACGGGAGCTGGACAGGGATTAAATGGCTACACCTTC; CDR3aa: CSATGAGQGLNGYTF
j_gene: TRBJ2-1; d_gene: TRBD2; v_gene: TRBV20-1; abundance: few; CDR3nt: TGCAGTGCTAGAGAGGCGGGGGCCTACAATGAGCAGTTCTTC; CDR3aa: CSAREAGAYNEQFF
j_gene: TRBJ2-1; d_gene: TRBD2; v_gene: TRBV29-1; abundance: many; CDR3nt: TGCAGCGTTGCCCCCCGTACGATAGCTAGCGGGAGGGCGTATGAGCAGTTCTTC; CDR3aa: CSVAPRTIASGRAYEQFF
j_gene: TRBJ2-1; d_gene: .; v_gene: TRBV27; abundance: once; CDR3nt: TGTGCCAGCTGGGCGGCTACCCTTTACAATGAGCAGTTCTTC; CDR3aa: CASWAATLYNEQFF